The 11 T cell receptor beta chains below come from one sample, sequenced in a study of cytotoxic CD8 clonotypes in ibrutinib-treated CLL. TCRdb's table, derived via immunoSEQ multiplex PCR, lists solely in-frame clones and lacks some. The data show more than 60,000 clones, roughly 80% seen once. The sequencing here drew on PBMCs, taken after 24 months of ibrutinib treatment. These receptors were obtained from a human donor with chronic lymphocytic leukemia.

The chain recombines TRBV7-8 with TRBJ1-5; the D gene is possibly TRBD1 (6 bases). The germline CDR1 and CDR2 sequences are SGHVS and FQNEAQ. Between the trimmed V and J ends, which lost 5 bases and 5 bases, there was a span of 16 bases. The CDR3 totals 15 residues. CDR3 nucleotide sequence: TGTGCCAGCAGCCCTATGGGGGGGCGGGATCAGCCCCAGCATTTT. As protein: CASSPMGGRDQPQHF.

The V call is TRBV5-6, the J call TRBJ2-3; 15 nucleotides line up with TRBD2. V lost 4 bases and J lost 6; bases outside the gene matches: 3. This CDR3 region has 15 residues. Per germline, CDR1 SGHDT and CDR2 YYEEEE. The CDR3 reads CASSPGTSGRDTQYF. For the CDR3, the DNA is TGTGCCAGCAGCCCCGGGACTAGCGGGAGGGATACGCAGTATTTT.

V is TRBV18 and J is TRBJ2-5; D is possibly TRBD1 or TRBD2 (5 bases each). V was pared by 4 bases and J by 5 bases, with 5 bases between. The length of the CDR3 is 11 residues. Germline CDR1 and CDR2: KGHSH and LQKENI. CDR3 DNA: TGTGCCAGCTCACGGGGGGAGACCCAGTACTTC. This codes for CASSRGETQYF.

The rearrangement links TRBV29-1 to TRBJ2-2; no clear D gene. The V end was cut by 5 bases, the J end by 4 bases, with 14 bases between. Looked up from germline, CDR1 is SQVTM and CDR2 is ANQGSEA. The CDR3 consists of 14 residues. CDR3 in amino acids: CSVLVSGVTGELFF. In DNA, the CDR3 is TGCAGCGTTTTGGTGTCCGGAGTCACCGGGGAGCTGTTTTTT.

V gene TRBV28 combines with J gene TRBJ1-2; perhaps TRBD1 as D (5 bases). V was pared by 6 bases and J by 4 bases, with 12 bases between. CDR1 and CDR2 (germline): MDHEN, SYDVKM. This CDR3 has 13 amino acids. The CDR3 region has the DNA TGTGCCAGCAGACCGGGGGGGGGCTATGGCTACACCTTC. This translates into CASRPGGGYGYTF.

V and J are TRBV4-2 and TRBJ2-1; no clear D. This CDR3 is 15 amino acids long. From germline, CDR1 is LGHNA and CDR2 YNFKEQ. V dropped 0 bases and J dropped 9 bases, with 15 bases sitting between them. CDR3 coding DNA: TGTGCCAGCAGCCAAGACTTCGAGAGGAGCGTTGAGCAGTTCTTC. It is translated as CASSQDFERSVEQFF.

CDR3 nucleotide sequence: TGTGCCAGCAGCGACAGGGTTGTGACAGATACGCAGTATTTT. Translation gives CASSDRVVTDTQYF. The rearrangement joins TRBV2 to TRBJ2-3; TRBD1 matches at 7 bases. Germline V lookup: CDR1 SNHLY, CDR2 FYNNEI. The V and J ends lost 6 bases and 3 bases, in that order; junction bases with no gene match: 6. The CDR3 consists of 14 residues. Full variable domain (outside the CDR3, taken from reference TRBV2 and TRBJ2-3): EPEVTQTPSHQVTQMGQEVILRCVPISNHLYFYWYRQILGQKVEFLVSFYNNEISEKSEIFDDQFSVERPDGSNFTLKIRSTKLEDSAMYFCASSDRVVTDTQYFGPGTRLTVL.

The chain employs TRBV28 and TRBJ1-5, with a possible D match to TRBD1 (6 bases). Germline CDR1 and CDR2: MDHEN and SYDVKM. This CDR3 spans 16 amino acids. V lost 5 bases and J 9 bases, leaving 23 bases between the germline ends. The CDR3 DNA sequence: TGTGCCAGCAGTCTCCTCGACAGGAGAGGGGTGGGGCCCCAGCATTTT. This translates into CASSLLDRRGVGPQHF.

This chain links TRBV7-2 with TRBJ1-2, with D maybe TRBD1 (5 bases). V was cut by 1 base and J by 4 bases, with 19 bases left in between. The CDR3 length is 17 residues. Germline CDR1 is SGHTA and CDR2 is FQGNSA. CDR3 sequence reads: CASSLVRGGGGFYGYTF. For the CDR3, the DNA is TGTGCCAGCAGCTTAGTACGTGGCGGCGGGGGATTCTATGGCTACACCTTC.

This clone was counted a few times. The chain is built from TRBV27 and TRBJ2-7, with D possibly matching TRBD1 (6 bases). Germline values: CDR1 MNHEY, CDR2 SMNVEV (reference sequence). The CDR3 is 13 residues long. Trimming removed 6 bases at V and 2 bases at J, with 11 bases between. The CDR3 here is CASSNDRTYEQYF. The CDR3 DNA follows: TGTGCCAGCAGCAACGACAGGACCTACGAGCAGTACTTC.

This chain links TRBV10-3 with TRBJ2-2; D is possibly TRBD1 or TRBD2 (5 bases each). CDR3 length: 16 residues. V dropped 6 bases and J dropped 0 bases, with 14 bases sitting between them. Germline-derived CDR1 and CDR2 are ENHRY and SYGVKD. The CDR3 coding sequence is TGTGCCATCAGACAATGGGGACGAACGAACACCGGGGAGCTGTTTTTT. Its protein product is CAIRQWGRTNTGELFF.